Listed here are 2 T cell receptor beta chains from one sample, sequenced in a study of blood T cell repertoires in COVID-19. Sequencing used immunoSEQ multiplex PCR; TCRdb keeps in-frame clones, though not all of them. The table has around 300,000 clones, about 86% seen once; the top ten hold about 2.2%. The sequenced sample consisted of peripheral blood. These TCRs come from a woman aged 25 to 39 who had recovered from COVID-19.

This clone has a handful of counts. The chain carries TRBV5-4 and TRBJ2-2; weak D call: TRBD1 (5 bases). The V and J ends lost 4 bases and 1 base respectively, with 11 bases between them. This CDR3 spans 15 amino acids. Germline V gives CDR1 SGHNT, CDR2 YYREEE (reference sequence). The CDR3 DNA reads as TGTGCCAGCAGCATCCCAGGGAAGAACACCGGGGAGCTGTTTTTT. It specifies CASSIPGKNTGELFF.

V gene TRBV5-6 combines with J gene TRBJ1-2; D might be TRBD1 (6 bases). Germline V gene lookup returns CDR1 SGHDT and CDR2 YYEEEE. This CDR3 is 15 amino acids long. V lost 1 base and J lost 3, with 13 bases in between. CDR3 nucleotide sequence: TGTGCCAGCAGCTTGACCGGGGACACCGACTATGGCTACACCTTC. It yields the protein CASSLTGDTDYGYTF.